This T cell receptor beta chain was identified during a study of cytomegalovirus exposure and HLA in healthy donors. A remark on this clone: A read error may produce the germline difference seen at one junction end.

A multiplex PCR was run with 60 Vbeta primers and 13 Jbeta primers. Measured with immunoSEQ multiplex PCR; TCRdb has only the in-frame clones, and not every one. In the table there are approximately 150,000 clones, 60% to 85% of which are singletons. The germline V gene encodes CDR1 GTSNPN and CDR2 SVGIG (reference sequence). The CDR3 runs to 8 residues. The rearrangement links TRBV30 to TRBJ1-2; D perhaps matches TRBD1 (5 bases). This TCR was recovered from a man aged 35 to 55 in good health and CMV-seropositive. The specimen sequenced was PBMCs. The CDR3: CAWSPGHF. The CDR3 bases are TGTGCCTGGAGTCCAGGGCACTTC.